This TCR beta chain comes out of a study of beta chain features in type 1 diabetes. Study results and caveats: Type 1 diabetes patients had fewer VDJ junction insertions and more deletions.

Germline assignment: CDR1 MGHDK and CDR2 SYGVNS. This CDR3 is 13 amino acids long. The ends were cut back, 4 bases at V and 4 bases at J, with 10 bases in the middle. This clone has a handful of counts. The antigen is unknown. The whole isolated RNA underwent reverse transcription, so sequencing captured expressed TCRB transcripts. TCRdb's copy holds only in-frame clones and misses some; the assay was immunoSEQ multiplex PCR. The sample gives about 620,000 clones, roughly a sixth of which show up once; about 0.087% is in the top ten. The sequenced sample was naive CD4+ T cells from blood. The sequence derives from a man aged 18 to 30 in good health. V is TRBV25-1 and J is TRBJ1-2; a possible D gene is TRBD1 (6 bases). The DNA for the CDR3 is TGTGCCAGCAGTGGGACAGCAGTCTATGGCTACACCTTC. Translated, it gives CASSGTAVYGYTF.